The 18 T cell receptor beta chains below all came from one sample that was sequenced in a study of T cell responses to AZD1222 COVID-19 vaccine. Here immunoSEQ multiplex PCR was the method, and the copy in TCRdb shows in-frame clones only, minus some. The profile shows over 75,000 clones, around nine tenths of them singletons. This material consisted of peripheral blood, taken on day 0 of AZD1222 vaccination. Receptors originate from an adult in good health.

The chain carries TRBV2 and TRBJ2-1; 10 bases fit TRBD1. The CDR3 runs 15 residues. In germline, CDR1 is SNHLY, CDR2 FYNNEI. The trim removed 3 bases at V and 5 bases at J, leaving 4 bases unmatched. CDR3 residues: CASSETTGGHNEQFF. The CDR3 DNA reads TGTGCCAGCAGTGAGACGACAGGGGGCCACAATGAGCAGTTCTTC.

This clone appeared a single time. The chain recombines TRBV19 with TRBJ2-4, with 15 positions matching TRBD2. J gave up 5 bases and V 5 bases, and 4 bases lay outside the gene matches. Germline CDR1 LNHDA, CDR2 SQIVND (reference sequence). CDR3 size: 16 residues. The chain's CDR3 is CASSGWTSGGENIQYF. The CDR3 bases are TGTGCCAGTAGTGGATGGACTAGCGGGGGGGAAAACATTCAGTACTTC.

The chain combines TRBV7-6 with TRBJ1-1; perhaps TRBD1 as D (5 bases). V lost 5 bases to trimming and J lost 1 base, with 14 bases between them. The germline V gene encodes CDR1 SGHVS and CDR2 FNYEAQ. CDR3 length: 15 amino acids. The CDR3 nucleotides read TGTGCCAGCAGCCCTGTTGACAGAAGGAACACTGAAGCTTTCTTT. Translation: CASSPVDRRNTEAFF.

J is TRBJ1-4 and V is TRBV6-5; TRBD1 is a possible D gene (6 bases). V was clipped by 4 bases and J by 8 bases, with 20 bases between them. Germline V lookup: CDR1 MNHEY, CDR2 SVGAGI. The CDR3 contains 16 residues. The CDR3 nucleotides are TGTGCCAGCAGTTCTACCCCCCGGCGGGGGCGGGAAAAACTGTTTTTT. It translates to CASSSTPRRGREKLFF.

The CDR3 nucleotides are TGTGCCAGCAGCGTAGGTCCAGATAATTCACCCCTCCACTTT. As protein: CASSVGPDNSPLHF. V usage is TRBV9 and J usage is TRBJ1-6; D gene unclear. The germline CDR1 and CDR2 sequences are SGDLS and YYNGEE. V shed 0 bases and J shed 5 bases, with 6 bases lying between them. The CDR3 contains 14 residues.

The chain joins TRBV28 to TRBJ1-3; D is undetermined. V lost 3 bases to trimming and J lost 0 bases, with 6 bases between them. The germline gives CDR1 MDHEN, CDR2 SYDVKM. The CDR3 is 14 residues long. DNA for the CDR3: TGTGCCAGCAGTTTCTCCGGCTCTGGAAACACCATATATTTT. It specifies CASSFSGSGNTIYF.

The J gene is TRBJ2-2, the V gene TRBV9; possible D gene TRBD1, 7 bases. This CDR3 region has 18 residues. The V gene lost 3 bases and the J gene lost 0 bases, with 18 bases spanning the gap. The germline V gene encodes CDR1 SGDLS and CDR2 YYNGEE. The CDR3 reads CASSGAGQMFANTGELFF. DNA for the CDR3: TGTGCCAGCAGCGGGGCGGGACAGATGTTCGCGAACACCGGGGAGCTGTTTTTT.

The chain employs TRBV2 and TRBJ1-5, with 7 bases lining up with TRBD1. The CDR3 contains 18 residues. The germline CDR1 and CDR2 sequences are SNHLY and FYNNEI. After removal of 1 base from V and 4 bases from J, the junction contained 13 bases not matched to a gene. CDR3 in amino acids: CASSEVPRQGNLNQPQHF. The CDR3 nucleotides read TGTGCCAGCAGTGAAGTTCCCCGACAGGGAAACTTAAATCAGCCCCAGCATTTT.

This chain joins TRBV9 and TRBJ2-5; D is unclear. The V gene lost 4 bases and the J gene lost 5 bases, with 12 bases spanning the gap. This CDR3 is 13 amino acids long. In germline, CDR1 is SGDLS, CDR2 YYNGEE. CDR3 sequence: CASSPHNRETQYF. CDR3 nucleotide sequence: TGTGCCAGCAGCCCTCACAACCGGGAGACCCAGTACTTC.

The V call is TRBV6-5, the J call TRBJ2-3; D ambiguous. CDR1 MNHEY and CDR2 SVGAGI come from the germline V gene. Trimming shortened V by 2 bases and J by 5 bases, and 11 bases separated the two germline ends. This CDR3 comprises 14 residues. CDR3 DNA sequence: TGTGCCAGCAGTTACGGGCTGATAAAAGATACGCAGTATTTT. This codes for CASSYGLIKDTQYF.

This chain links TRBV28 with TRBJ2-7, with D hard to call. The CDR3 sequence is 13 residues long. Trimming removed 2 bases at V and 4 bases at J, with 9 bases between. Germline V CDR1 and CDR2: MDHEN, SYDVKM. CDR3 sequence reads: CASSLGNLYEQYF. The CDR3 DNA reads TGTGCCAGCAGTTTAGGGAACTTATACGAGCAGTACTTC.

The chain combines TRBV10-2 with TRBJ2-2; D possibly matches TRBD1 or TRBD2 (5 bases each). CDR1 is WSHSY and CDR2 is SAAADI in the germline V gene. Trimming removed 11 bases from V and 6 bases from J, with 16 bases in between. This CDR3 region has 13 residues. The CDR3 region has the DNA TGCGCCTCCCGGGGCGGTATAGCCGGGGAGCTGTTTTTT. Translation gives CASRGGIAGELFF.

CDR3 sequence: CASSSGEAYQPQHF. DNA for the CDR3: TGTGCCAGCTCATCTGGGGAAGCGTATCAGCCCCAGCATTTT. This chain joins TRBV18 and TRBJ1-5; D gene unclear. Germline V gene sequence: CDR1 KGHSH, CDR2 LQKENI. Trimming stripped 5 bases from V and 5 bases from J, with 13 bases between. The CDR3 runs to 14 residues.

The V and J genes are TRBV27 and TRBJ2-2; TRBD2 might be the D (6 bases). V was cut by 10 bases and J by 8 bases, with 14 bases left in between. Germline CDR1 MNHEY, CDR2 SMNVEV (reference sequence). The CDR3 length is 12 residues. This CDR3 is CATVGGRGELFF. In DNA, the CDR3 is TGTGCCACCGTCGGAGGGCGAGGGGAGCTGTTTTTT.

CDR3 amino acids: CASNRGIRTEAFF. The CDR3 region has the DNA TGTGCCAGTAATCGGGGGATCCGGACTGAAGCTTTCTTT. This sequence joins TRBV12-3 or TRBV12-4 and TRBJ1-1, with D perhaps matching TRBD1 (5 bases). V shed 9 bases and J shed 5 bases, with 16 bases lying between them. CDR3 length equals 13 residues.

V usage is TRBV4-1 and J usage is TRBJ1-1; D is possibly TRBD1 (6 bases). Germline V gene lookup returns CDR1 MGHRA and CDR2 YSYEKL. The V end was cut by 3 bases, the J end by 6 bases, with 11 bases between. This CDR3 is 13 amino acids long. CDR3 protein: CASSQPGAAEAFF. The CDR3 nucleotides are TGCGCCAGCAGCCAGCCGGGGGCGGCTGAAGCTTTCTTT.

J is TRBJ1-1 and V is TRBV7-8; D remains unclear. CDR1 and CDR2 (germline): SGHVS, FQNEAQ. Trimming cost V 5 bases and J 7 bases, with 11 bases left between them. The CDR3 covers 12 residues. CDR3 sequence: CASSRRMGEAFF. The DNA for the CDR3 is TGTGCCAGCAGCCGACGGATGGGTGAAGCTTTCTTT.

The rearrangement links TRBV2 to TRBJ1-2, with unresolved D. The V end lost 4 bases, the J end lost 8 bases, and 14 bases lay between the germline ends. Germline V CDR1 and CDR2: SNHLY, FYNNEI. The CDR3 is 13 amino acids. CDR3 residues: CASSAQLALGYTF. CDR3 in DNA: TGTGCCAGCAGTGCACAGCTGGCTCTGGGCTACACCTTC.